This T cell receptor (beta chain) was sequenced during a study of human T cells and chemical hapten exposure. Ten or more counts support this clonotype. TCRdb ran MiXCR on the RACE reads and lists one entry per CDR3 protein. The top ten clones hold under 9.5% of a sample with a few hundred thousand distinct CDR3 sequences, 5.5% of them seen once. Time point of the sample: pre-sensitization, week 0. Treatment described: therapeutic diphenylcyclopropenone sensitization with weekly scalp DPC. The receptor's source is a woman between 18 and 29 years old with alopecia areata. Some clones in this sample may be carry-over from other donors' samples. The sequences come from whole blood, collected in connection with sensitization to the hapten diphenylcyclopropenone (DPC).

CDR3 residues: CASSQDGESSSYGYTF. CDR3 DNA: TGTGCCAGCAGCCAAGATGGCGAATCGTCCTCCTATGGCTACACCTTC. The V call is TRBV14, the J call TRBJ1-2; unclear D gene. V lost 0 bases to trimming and J lost 4 bases, with 15 bases between them. CDR3 length: 16 residues. The germline gives CDR1 SGHDN, CDR2 FVKESK.